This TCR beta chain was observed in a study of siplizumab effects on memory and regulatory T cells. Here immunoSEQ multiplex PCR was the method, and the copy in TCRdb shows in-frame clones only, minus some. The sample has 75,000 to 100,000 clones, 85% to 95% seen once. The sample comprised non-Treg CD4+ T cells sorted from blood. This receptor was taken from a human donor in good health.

CDR3 protein: CASSLVTFRGPNYNEQFF. CDR3 DNA: TGCGCCAGCAGCTTGGTCACCTTTAGGGGTCCGAACTACAATGAGCAGTTCTTC. The chain couples TRBV5-1 to TRBJ2-1; a possible D gene is TRBD1 (5 bases). Germline V gene sequence: CDR1 SGHRS, CDR2 YFSETQ. The CDR3 spans 18 residues. Trimming took 0 bases from V and 3 from J, leaving 19 bases between them.